This T cell receptor beta chain came from a study of cytomegalovirus exposure and HLA in healthy donors. Looking at the study overall: Unique TCRs from HLA-typed donors, 65 million to 85 million of them, were held in an early data release.

The CDR3 totals 14 residues. V lost 4 bases and J lost 12, with 22 bases in between. The germline V gene has CDR1 SGHAT and CDR2 FQNNGV. PCR employed 60 Vbeta and 13 Jbeta primers. TCRdb keeps only in-frame clones here, not all; method: immunoSEQ multiplex PCR. The table lists about 95,000 clones, about 73% of them singletons, with approximately 15% in the top ten. This clone has just a few counts. Sequenced input: PBMCs. The V and J genes are TRBV11-2 and TRBJ2-7; D is perhaps TRBD1 (5 bases). The source of this sequence is a woman aged 45-60 years in good health and CMV-seropositive. The CDR3 region is CASSSVKGPQGSYF. The CDR3 DNA reads TGTGCCAGCAGCTCCGTGAAGGGGCCCCAAGGGTCGTACTTC.